The clone carrying this TCR beta chain appeared a single time. The study ran its PCR with 60 Vbeta and 13 Jbeta primers. Only in-frame clones appear in the TCRdb table, and some are missing; sequencing was by immunoSEQ multiplex PCR. The sample contains 100,000 to 150,000 clones, over 75% of which appear only once. These data originate in a study of cytomegalovirus exposure and HLA in healthy donors. Study information: Previous work identified 95 million to 140 million unique TCR beta sequences from around 200 million T cells.

CDR3 length: 15 residues. With 4 bases removed from V and 6 bases from J, the gap between germline ends came to 16 bases. CDR1 SGHDN and CDR2 FVKESK come from the germline V gene. This chain connects TRBV14 to TRBJ1-3; D may be TRBD1 (5 bases). Sequencing input: PBMCs. The clonotype originates from a male donor in good health and CMV-seropositive. The CDR3 region has the DNA TGTGCCAGCAGCCTGACCCAGGGTCTTGAAAACACCATATATTTT. It encodes CASSLTQGLENTIYF.